Following are 29 T cell receptor beta chains from one sample sequenced in a study of blood T cell repertoires in COVID-19. Profiled with immunoSEQ multiplex PCR; TCRdb holds only in-frame clones, not every one. The sample contains about 76,000 clones, over 70% of which appear only once. The material sequenced was peripheral blood. These receptors all come from a man aged 50 or older with active COVID-19.

This rearrangement joins TRBV18 to TRBJ2-3; D call uncertain. The CDR3 sequence is 15 residues long. CDR1 KGHSH and CDR2 LQKENI come from the germline V gene. Trimming shortened V by 1 base and J by 0 bases, and 8 bases separated the two germline ends. The CDR3 DNA reads as TGTGCCAGCTCACCACTGACAACTAGCACAGATACGCAGTATTTT. Protein sequence: CASSPLTTSTDTQYF.

This clone showed up just a few times. This chain connects TRBV30 to TRBJ1-6, with 10 bases lining up with TRBD1. With V trimmed by 5 bases and J by 7 bases, 2 bases remained unmatched. The germline gives CDR1 GTSNPN, CDR2 SVGIG (reference sequence). The CDR3 length is 13 residues. CDR3: CAWEGQGNSPLHF. The CDR3 region has the DNA TGTGCCTGGGAGGGACAGGGGAATTCACCCCTCCACTTT.

V usage is TRBV6-6 and J usage is TRBJ2-1; 8 nucleotides agree with TRBD1. Germline lookup yields CDR1 MNHNY and CDR2 SVGAGI (reference sequence). The CDR3 has 14 amino acids. Trimming at V came to 5 bases and at J to 6 bases, leaving 6 bases not matched to a gene. In DNA form, the CDR3 reads TGTGCCAGCAGTGGGCAGGGGGCTACCAATGAGCAGTTCTTC. Protein product: CASSGQGATNEQFF.

The gene calls are TRBV19 and TRBJ2-5, with D perhaps TRBD2 (6 bases). This CDR3 has 15 amino acids. The germline CDR1 and CDR2 sequences are LNHDA and SQIVND (reference sequence). The V end lost 4 bases, the J end lost 4 bases, and 16 bases lay between the germline ends. For the CDR3, the DNA is TGTGCCAGTAGTAGGAACCCAGGAGCGGGAGAGACCCAGTACTTC. As protein: CASSRNPGAGETQYF.

This sequence joins TRBV7-2 and TRBJ1-4; the D gene is possibly TRBD1 (5 bases). Germline-derived CDR1 and CDR2 are SGHTA and FQGNSA. Between the trimmed V and J ends, which lost 5 bases and 0 bases, there was a span of 13 bases. The CDR3 length is 16 residues. The CDR3 coding sequence is TGTGCCAGCAGCCCCGGCGGGGCGGCAACTAATGAAAAACTGTTTTTT. Its translation is CASSPGGAATNEKLFF.

The V call is TRBV29-1, the J call TRBJ2-7; a possible D gene is TRBD2 (5 bases). CDR1 and CDR2 (germline): SQVTM, ANQGSEA. V lost 4 bases, J lost 4 bases, and 11 bases lay in between. The CDR3 runs 12 residues. The CDR3 bases are TGCAGCGTTGCCCCCCGGGGTTACGAGCAGTACTTC. It specifies CSVAPRGYEQYF.

The chain combines TRBV7-6 with TRBJ1-4; the match to TRBD1 covers 9 bases. The germline gives CDR1 SGHVS, CDR2 FNYEAQ. V lost 1 base and J lost 8; bases outside the gene matches: 5. There are 15 residues in the CDR3. CDR3 in amino acids: CASSLGGTGFEKLFF. In nucleotides, the CDR3 is TGTGCCAGCAGCTTAGGCGGGACAGGGTTCGAAAAACTGTTTTTT.

This clone was seen a handful of times. V and J are TRBV7-9 and TRBJ1-2, with no clear D. The germline V and J ends were trimmed by 5 bases and 1 base, with 5 bases remaining between them. The CDR3 is 12 amino acids. The germline gives CDR1 SEHNR, CDR2 FQNEAQ (reference sequence). In nucleotides, the CDR3 is TGTGCCAGCAGCGTCAGTAACTATGGCTACACCTTC. Protein: CASSVSNYGYTF.

The V gene is TRBV2, the J gene TRBJ2-6; D is unresolved. V gave up 7 bases and J gave up 0 bases, with 13 bases separating them. This CDR3 spans 16 amino acids. Per germline, CDR1 SNHLY and CDR2 FYNNEI. CDR3 nucleotides: TGTGCCAGCAACAGAAATGAAGGCTCTGGGGCCAACGTCCTGACTTTC. It yields the protein CASNRNEGSGANVLTF. The complete variable domain, with remaining parts taken from reference TRBV2 and TRBJ2-6, reads EPEVTQTPSHQVTQMGQEVILRCVPISNHLYFYWYRQILGQKVEFLVSFYNNEISEKSEIFDDQFSVERPDGSNFTLKIRSTKLEDSAMYFCASNRNEGSGANVLTFGAGSRLTVL.

The chain uses TRBV7-3 and TRBJ1-3; possible D gene TRBD1, 6 bases. The V gene lost 6 bases and the J gene lost 3 bases, with 15 bases spanning the gap. The V gene's germline CDR1 is SGHTA and CDR2 FQGTGA. The CDR3 covers 15 residues. In nucleotides, the CDR3 is TGTGCCAGCAGTCAAAGGGCAGGGGATGGAAACACCATATATTTT. It translates to CASSQRAGDGNTIYF.

The CDR3 loop is CASSFRDRGAFF. For the CDR3, the DNA is TGTGCCAGCAGTTTTAGGGACAGGGGAGCTTTCTTT. This sequence joins TRBV28 and TRBJ1-1; TRBD1 matches 10 bases. The germline V gene encodes CDR1 MDHEN and CDR2 SYDVKM. J lost 10 bases, V lost 3 bases, and 2 bases had no gene match. The CDR3 is 12 amino acids.

The chain employs TRBV9 and TRBJ2-7; TRBD2 aligns across 7 bases. CDR1 is SGDLS, CDR2 YYNGEE, per germline. V shed 3 bases and J 2 bases; nucleotides not matched to a gene: 2. The CDR3 consists of 13 residues. The CDR3 region is CASSGGGAYEQYF. The CDR3 DNA reads TGTGCCAGCAGCGGCGGGGGTGCCTACGAGCAGTACTTC.

Here the CDR3 reads CASSKGDLAKNIQYF. CDR3 coding DNA: TGTGCCAGCAGTAAGGGGGACCTAGCCAAAAACATTCAGTACTTC. The chain employs TRBV6-2 or TRBV6-3 and TRBJ2-4; TRBD1 might be the D (6 bases). The germline V gene encodes CDR1 MNHEY and CDR2 SVGEGT. The CDR3 is made up of 15 amino acids. V dropped 5 bases and J dropped 0 bases, with 11 bases sitting between them.

This rearrangement joins TRBV9 to TRBJ2-7; TRBD2 matches at 10 bases. This CDR3 contains 16 residues. J gave up 1 base and V 4 bases, and 8 bases lay outside the gene matches. CDR1 and CDR2 from the germline V gene are SGDLS and YYNGEE. The DNA of the CDR3 is TGTGCCAGCAGCTCTCTCCCTAGCGGGGGTTCCTACGAGCAGTACTTC. Amino acid sequence: CASSSLPSGGSYEQYF.

The chain is built from TRBV6-5 and TRBJ1-2; 7 bases are shared with TRBD1. V gave up 6 bases and J gave up 3 bases; unmatched junction bases: 10. The CDR3 is 15 amino acids. CDR1 and CDR2 from the germline V gene are MNHEY and SVGAGI. This chain's CDR3 is CASSPTGTADYGYTF. CDR3 in DNA: TGTGCCAGCAGCCCAACCGGGACAGCTGACTATGGCTACACCTTC.

This clone was seen once. The chain is built from TRBV5-1 and TRBJ1-5; 7 bases are a match to TRBD1. This CDR3 has 15 residues. V lost 1 base, J lost 8 bases, and 9 bases stayed unmatched. CDR1 SGHRS and CDR2 YFSETQ come from the germline V gene. The CDR3 loop is CASSLTGVSDEPQHF. The CDR3 DNA reads as TGCGCCAGCAGCTTGACAGGGGTCTCCGATGAGCCCCAGCATTTT.

The chain is built from TRBV3-1 (or the pseudogene TRBV3-2) and TRBJ2-6, with D unresolved. V lost 8 bases and J 0 bases, leaving 11 bases between the germline ends. The CDR3 has 15 residues. The V gene's germline CDR1 is LGHDT and CDR2 YNNKEL (reference sequence). CDR3 in DNA: TGTGCCAGCGCTCAAGACACCTCTGGGGCCAACGTCCTGACTTTC. Protein: CASAQDTSGANVLTF.

This clone was detected only a few times. The V and J genes are TRBV10-3 and TRBJ1-1, with a weak D call TRBD1 (5 bases). CDR3 length equals 13 residues. The V end was cut by 4 bases, the J end by 7 bases, with 13 bases between. Germline assignment: CDR1 ENHRY and CDR2 SYGVKD. This chain's CDR3 is CAISARESGEAFF. The CDR3 region has the DNA TGTGCCATCAGTGCCAGGGAATCGGGTGAAGCTTTCTTT.

J is TRBJ2-5 and V is TRBV7-7; 12 positions agree with TRBD2. Germline trimming cut 5 bases from V and 7 bases from J; bases unmatched to any gene: 8. The CDR3 has 15 amino acids. Germline V CDR1 and CDR2: SSHAT, FNYEAQ (reference sequence). The CDR3 loop is CASSPGLAGGGTQYF. The CDR3 DNA reads as TGTGCCAGCAGCCCGGGACTAGCGGGTGGGGGGACCCAGTACTTC.

This clone was observed once. This chain joins TRBV12-3 or TRBV12-4 and TRBJ2-1; D perhaps matches TRBD1 (5 bases). The CDR3 runs to 13 residues. Trimming stripped 6 bases from V and 8 bases from J, with 14 bases between. In DNA, the CDR3 is TGTGCCAGCAGAATCAAGGACAACTATGAGCAGTTCTTC. Amino acid sequence: CASRIKDNYEQFF.

The chain combines TRBV28 with TRBJ1-4, with 8 positions matching TRBD1. The V gene end was trimmed by 8 bases and the J gene end by 8 bases; junction bases not matched to a gene: 7. Germline V gene lookup returns CDR1 MDHEN and CDR2 SYDVKM. The CDR3 is 13 amino acids. The CDR3 coding sequence is TGTGCCAGCGGGACAGGCTACAGGGAAAAACTGTTTTTT. This encodes CASGTGYREKLFF.

This rearrangement joins TRBV5-1 to TRBJ2-1; no clear D gene. The V gene lost 0 bases and the J gene lost 0 bases, with 10 bases spanning the gap. The CDR3 consists of 16 residues. From germline, CDR1 is SGHRS and CDR2 YFSETQ. The CDR3 loop is CASSLGTRSSYNEQFF. CDR3 sequence (DNA): TGCGCCAGCAGCTTGGGCACAAGGAGCTCCTACAATGAGCAGTTCTTC.

The chain recombines TRBV30 with TRBJ2-1; the D gene is possibly TRBD1 (5 bases). Trimming pared 8 bases from V and 7 bases from J, leaving 21 bases between. The CDR3 runs 14 residues. Germline CDR1 is GTSNPN and CDR2 is SVGIG (reference sequence). CDR3 in amino acids: CASALLTVDNEQFF. The DNA of the CDR3 is TGTGCCAGCGCCTTGTTGACAGTGGATAATGAGCAGTTCTTC. Looking up the rest from reference TRBV30 and TRBJ2-1 gives the full variable domain: SQTIHQWPATLVQPVGSPLSLECTVEGTSNPNLYWYRQAAGRGLQLLFYSVGIGQISSEVPQNLSASRPQDRQFILSSKKLLLSDSGFYLCASALLTVDNEQFFGPGTRLTVL.

This sequence joins TRBV6-5 and TRBJ2-3, with unresolved D. Germline CDR1 reads MNHEY; CDR2 reads SVGAGI. The CDR3 contains 15 residues. The V gene lost 8 bases and the J gene lost 1 base, with 16 bases spanning the gap. CDR3 nucleotides: TGTGCCAGCTCCCCTCTCGGTACAGGCACAGATACGCAGTATTTT. This codes for CASSPLGTGTDTQYF.

This chain connects TRBV19 to TRBJ2-4; tentative D call: TRBD2 (5 bases). The CDR3 has 15 amino acids. V dropped 4 bases and J dropped 8 bases, with 18 bases sitting between them. Germline lookup yields CDR1 LNHDA and CDR2 SQIVND (reference sequence). CDR3 sequence (DNA): TGTGCCAGTAGTAACCTGAAACTAGTCGGGGACATTCAGTACTTC. This gives the protein CASSNLKLVGDIQYF.

This rearrangement joins TRBV13 to TRBJ2-1, with 14 nucleotides matching TRBD2. CDR3 length equals 18 residues. Germline lookup yields CDR1 PRHDT and CDR2 FYEKMQ (reference sequence). V lost 4 bases to trimming and J lost 5 bases; unmatched junction nucleotides: 10. Here the CDR3 reads CASSWGLAGVFAHNEQFF. The DNA of the CDR3 is TGTGCCAGCAGCTGGGGACTAGCGGGAGTATTCGCCCACAATGAGCAGTTCTTC.

This clone was recorded a few times. The chain combines TRBV7-9 with TRBJ1-1; a possible D gene is TRBD1 (6 bases). V was shortened by 7 bases and J by 4 bases, with 10 bases between the two germline ends. There are 12 residues in the CDR3. The germline V gene has CDR1 SEHNR and CDR2 FQNEAQ (reference sequence). The CDR3 nucleotides read TGTGCCAGCATCGGGGGGGCCACTGAAGCTTTCTTT. This encodes CASIGGATEAFF.

V gene TRBV6-2 or TRBV6-3 combines with J gene TRBJ2-7, with D unclear. Germline loops: CDR1 MNHEY, CDR2 SVGEGT. The CDR3 runs to 15 residues. V lost 6 bases, J lost 3 bases, and 18 bases lay in between. The CDR3 nucleotides are TGTGCCAGCAGCTCCAGAGGCGAATTTCGCTACGAGCAGTACTTC. Its translation is CASSSRGEFRYEQYF.

This chain uses TRBV27 with TRBJ2-3, with a tentative D call TRBD2 (6 bases). V was pared by 1 base and J by 6 bases, with 20 bases between. This CDR3 comprises 17 residues. The germline CDR1 and CDR2 sequences are MNHEY and SMNVEV (reference sequence). CDR3 sequence: CASSLWTGAEGKDTQYF. In nucleotides, the CDR3 is TGTGCCAGCAGTTTATGGACGGGCGCGGAGGGGAAGGATACGCAGTATTTT.